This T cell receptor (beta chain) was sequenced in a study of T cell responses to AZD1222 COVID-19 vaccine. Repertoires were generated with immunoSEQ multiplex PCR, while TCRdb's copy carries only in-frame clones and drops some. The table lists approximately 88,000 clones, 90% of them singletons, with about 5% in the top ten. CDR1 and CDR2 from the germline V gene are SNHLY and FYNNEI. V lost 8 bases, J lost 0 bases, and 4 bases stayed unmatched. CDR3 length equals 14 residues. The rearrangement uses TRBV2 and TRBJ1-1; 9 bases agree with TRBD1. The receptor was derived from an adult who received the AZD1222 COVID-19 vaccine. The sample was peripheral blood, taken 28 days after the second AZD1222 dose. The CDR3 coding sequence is TGTGCCAGCGTGTGGGACAGGGTGAACACTGAAGCTTTCTTT. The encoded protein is CASVWDRVNTEAFF.